Listed below are T cell receptor beta chains from one sample, sequenced in a study of PD-L1 blockade in urothelial cancer. Profiling relied on immunoSEQ multiplex PCR, and the TCRdb table lists in-frame clones only, not all of them. The data show 45,000 to 55,000 clones, around 88% seen once. Here the sequenced sample was PBMCs, taken around atezolizumab (anti-PD-L1) treatment. All receptors come from a man aged 55-75 years with urothelial cancer. Each CDR3 is given with its conserved first and last residue. The D gene is left open where the match is weak. Some rows have no size entry. The others give once, few or many, or a class for an expanded clone.

d_gene,v_gene,abundance,j_gene,CDR3nt,CDR3aa
TRBD1,TRBV28,NA,TRBJ1-3,TGTGCCAGCAGTTTATCGGGACAGGGGGGAAGAAACACCATATATTTT,CASSLSGQGGRNTIYF
NA,TRBV30,NA,TRBJ2-5,TGTGCCTGGAGTGCGACAACTTTACAAGAGACCCAGTACTTC,CAWSATTLQETQYF
TRBD2,TRBV11-3,NA,TRBJ2-5,TGTGCCAGCAGCCGGGGACTAGCGGGAGAGACCCAGTACTTC,CASSRGLAGETQYF
NA,TRBV27,NA,TRBJ2-7,TGTGCCAGCAGGGGGTACCAGGGGTTCTCCTACGAGCAGTACTTC,CASRGYQGFSYEQYF
NA,TRBV10-2,once,TRBJ1-6,TGCGCCAGCAATCTAGACAGAAATTCACCCCTCCACTTT,CASNLDRNSPLHF
TRBD1,TRBV5-1,NA,TRBJ2-1,TGCGCCAGCACCAGCGGGACAGGGGCCTACAATGAGCAGTTCTTC,CASTSGTGAYNEQFF
NA,TRBV5-1,NA,TRBJ1-3,TGCGCCAGCAGGTTCGTGGGAAGGGAGATCTCTGGAAACACCATATATTTT,CASRFVGREISGNTIYF
NA,TRBV4-3,NA,TRBJ1-3,TGCGCCAGCAGCCAAGGGACACCCGCCGGTGGAAACACCATATATTTT,CASSQGTPAGGNTIYF
NA,TRBV6-5,NA,TRBJ2-1,TGTGCCAGCAGTTACGATTCGGGTACCTCCTACAATGAGCAGTTCTTC,CASSYDSGTSYNEQFF
NA,TRBV5-6,NA,TRBJ1-4,TGTGCCAGCAGCTTGGTAGGGGTTAATGAAAAACTGTTTTTT,CASSLVGVNEKLFF
TRBD2,TRBV5-4,NA,TRBJ2-1,TGTGCCAGCAGCTCGGGGGGGCGCAATTACAATGAGCAGTTCTTC,CASSSGGRNYNEQFF
NA,TRBV27,NA,TRBJ1-1,TGTGCCAGCAGTTTATCGAAGGGGGTCAACACTGAAGCTTTCTTT,CASSLSKGVNTEAFF
NA,TRBV5-4,NA,TRBJ2-5,TGTGCCAGCAGCCTGCCGGCCTCTTGGTTATTGGGCGAGACCCAGTACTTC,CASSLPASWLLGETQYF
NA,TRBV6-5,NA,TRBJ1-5,TGTGCCAGCAGTTACGGGGCAGGGGCTCAGCCCCAGCATTTT,CASSYGAGAQPQHF
NA,TRBV15,NA,TRBJ2-5,TGTGCCACCAGCAGAGACTACAGGGTATCGTACTTC,CATSRDYRVSYF
TRBD1,TRBV19,NA,TRBJ1-2,TGTGCCAGTACGAAACCCGGGACAGGGGGCGCGGACTATGGCTACACCTTC,CASTKPGTGGADYGYTF
TRBD1,TRBV7-8,NA,TRBJ1-6,TGTGCCAGCAGCGGGCGACAGGGGATCAATTCACCCCTCCACTTT,CASSGRQGINSPLHF
TRBD2,TRBV6-4,NA,TRBJ2-3,TGTGCCAGCAGTCCCTCTGCGGGGGGGAGCACAGATACGCAGTATTTT,CASSPSAGGSTDTQYF
NA,TRBV29-1,NA,TRBJ2-4,TGCAGCGTTGAAGATTCTAGGAGAGGTGGTCAGTACTTC,CSVEDSRRGGQYF
TRBD1,TRBV19,NA,TRBJ1-1,TGTGCCAGTAGTATTAGAACAGGGGTGAAGGCTGAAGCTTTCTTT,CASSIRTGVKAEAFF